Listed here are 18 T cell receptor beta chains from one sample, sequenced in a study of blood T cells in healthy people across ages. With a J-beta primer mix and a sample-barcoded 5' primer, a second PCR ran roughly 6 to 11 cycles. Each CDR3 protein is one row after TCRdb ran MiXCR on the 5' RACE reads. The profile covers around 990,000 distinct CDR3 sequences, with 25% appearing a single time and about 0.8% taken by the ten largest. The data also belong to a second study, concerning T cells of mothers and their children.

Sample: blood. Every receptor here comes from a girl aged 2 to 10 in good health.

This clonotype was found a few times. This chain links TRBV5-4 with TRBJ2-7; TRBD1 aligns across 7 bases. With 3 bases clipped from V and 2 bases from J, the junction kept 5 bases outside the gene matches. Germline CDR1 and CDR2: SGHNT and YYREEE (reference sequence). The CDR3 extends over 14 amino acids. In DNA, the CDR3 is TGTGCCAGCAGCTCAGGGGGAACTGCCTACGAGCAGTACTTC. It codes for CASSSGGTAYEQYF.

This clonotype has more than one count but fewer than ten. The CDR3 reads CASSLPQGPSGGLLGNEQFF. The CDR3 DNA sequence: TGCGCCAGCAGCCTCCCCCAAGGGCCTAGCGGGGGCCTCTTGGGGAATGAGCAGTTCTTC. The chain uses TRBV4-1 and TRBJ2-1, with 10 bases that match TRBD2. The CDR3 extends over 20 amino acids. Germline CDR1 reads MGHRA; CDR2 reads YSYEKL. Losses at the gene ends were 4 bases for V and 7 bases for J; bases not matched to a gene: 22.

There are many counts of this clonotype. The chain joins TRBV28 to TRBJ2-5; either TRBD1 or TRBD2 may fit D (5 bases each). This CDR3 has 13 residues. The germline gives CDR1 MDHEN, CDR2 SYDVKM. V gave up 8 bases and J gave up 5 bases, with 15 bases separating them. The CDR3 coding sequence is TGTGCCAGCCGACCGGGGCCCGGGGAGACCCAGTACTTC. This translates into CASRPGPGETQYF.

This clonotype was seen only a few times. The chain is built from TRBV29-1 and TRBJ2-5; no firm D call. The J call may be incorrect, as the DNA end agrees better with TRBJ2-1. This CDR3 contains 13 residues. The germline V gene encodes CDR1 SQVTM and CDR2 ANQGSEA. Written as DNA, the CDR3 is TGCAGCGTTGTTGCGAAAACCGACAATGAGCAGTTCTTC. It codes for CSVVAKTDNEQFF.

This clonotype came up a few times. The chain employs TRBV3-1 and TRBJ2-3, with D possibly TRBD2 on 6 matching bases. The CDR3 is 16 amino acids. The V end lost 0 bases, the J end lost 4 bases, and 14 bases lay between the germline ends. Germline loops: CDR1 LGHDT, CDR2 YNNKEL (reference sequence). CDR3 sequence (DNA): TGTGCCAGCAGCCAAGATCTACGGGAGTTTTCAGATACGCAGTATTTT. Its translation is CASSQDLREFSDTQYF.

This clonotype has only a few counts. V is TRBV20-1 and J is TRBJ2-7; TRBD2 aligns across 12 bases. Trimming cost V 7 bases and J 0 bases; bases outside gene matches: 10. CDR1 is DFQATT and CDR2 is SNEGSKA in the germline V gene (reference sequence). The CDR3 totals 16 residues. The CDR3 loop reads CSGGTSGRPSSYEQYF. CDR3 DNA: TGCAGTGGTGGGACTAGCGGGCGCCCCAGCTCCTACGAGCAGTACTTC.

Only a few counts were recorded for this clonotype. This sequence joins TRBV5-1 and TRBJ1-5; D may be TRBD1 (5 bases). The ends were cut back, 1 base at V and 7 bases at J, with 21 bases in the middle. Germline V gene lookup returns CDR1 SGHRS and CDR2 YFSETQ. This CDR3 has 17 amino acids. The CDR3 here is CASSLKGREAGGQPQHF. CDR3 coding DNA: TGCGCCAGCAGCTTGAAAGGCAGGGAGGCCGGAGGGCAGCCCCAGCATTTT.

This chain links TRBV6-6 with TRBJ2-2; D is unclear. Germline V CDR1 and CDR2: MNHNY, SVGAGI (reference sequence). This CDR3 region has 14 residues. V lost 0 bases, J lost 2 bases, and 4 bases lay in between. The DNA of the CDR3 is TGTGCCAGCAGTTACTCGGAAAACACCGGGGAGCTGTTTTTT. Protein: CASSYSENTGELFF.

This clonotype was seen a handful of times. The chain links TRBV7-2 to TRBJ2-2, with TRBD1 as a possible D gene (5 bases). The CDR3 runs 14 residues. Germline loops: CDR1 SGHTA, CDR2 FQGNSA. V was shortened by 5 bases and J by 6 bases, with 13 bases between the two germline ends. CDR3 region: CASSPSGYPGELFF. Written as DNA, the CDR3 is TGTGCCAGCAGCCCATCAGGGTACCCCGGGGAGCTGTTTTTT.

The rearrangement links TRBV3-1 to TRBJ2-7, with 10 bases that match TRBD1. The CDR3 has 15 amino acids. The V gene's germline CDR1 is LGHDT and CDR2 YNNKEL (reference sequence). V lost 4 bases, J lost 4 bases, and 7 bases stayed unmatched. In DNA, the CDR3 is TGTGCCAGCAGCCCGACAGGGGGCATCGGGTACGAGCAGTACTTC. Protein product: CASSPTGGIGYEQYF.

The rearrangement links TRBV7-2 to TRBJ2-5, with no clear D. The germline V gene encodes CDR1 SGHTA and CDR2 FQGNSA. The CDR3 totals 13 residues. Trimming cost V 5 bases and J 1 base, with 8 bases left between them. CDR3 DNA sequence: TGTGCCAGCAGCGGCGCGGTCCAAGAGACCCAGTACTTC. Protein product: CASSGAVQETQYF.

This chain joins TRBV7-9 and TRBJ2-5, with a weak D call TRBD1 (5 bases). The germline V gene encodes CDR1 SEHNR and CDR2 FQNEAQ (reference sequence). The ends were cut back, 4 bases at V and 2 bases at J, with 20 bases in the middle. The CDR3 totals 17 residues. CDR3 sequence reads: CASSSYQGRYLQETQYF. CDR3 sequence (DNA): TGTGCCAGCAGCTCATATCAGGGTAGATATCTTCAAGAGACCCAGTACTTC.

This clonotype was counted only a few times. This chain joins TRBV7-2 and TRBJ1-1; the D is unclear. Per the germline V gene, CDR1 is SGHTA and CDR2 is FQGNSA. V gave up 2 bases and J gave up 0 bases, with 10 bases separating them. The CDR3 has 15 residues. CDR3: CASSLSLGMNTEAFF. The CDR3 coding sequence is TGTGCCAGCAGCTTATCGCTGGGGATGAACACTGAAGCTTTCTTT.

This clonotype came up a few times. The chain couples TRBV13 to TRBJ2-5; possible D gene TRBD1, 5 bases. CDR3 length: 14 amino acids. Germline CDR1 is PRHDT and CDR2 is FYEKMQ (reference sequence). Trimming took 0 bases from V and 7 from J, leaving 12 bases between them. In DNA, the CDR3 is TGTGCCAGCAGCTTAGGGGCGGACAAGAGGACCCAGTACTTC. Its translation is CASSLGADKRTQYF. Drawing the rest from reference TRBV13 and TRBJ2-5, the complete variable domain is AAGVIQSPRHLIKEKRETATLKCYPIPRHDTVYWYQQGPGQDPQFLISFYEKMQSDKGSIPDRFSAQQFSDYHSELNMSSLELGDSALYFCASSLGADKRTQYFGPGTRLLVL.

The genes are TRBV28 and TRBJ1-4, with unresolved D. The V end lost 1 base, the J end lost 10 bases, and 7 bases lay between the germline ends. CDR3 size: 12 residues. The germline gives CDR1 MDHEN, CDR2 SYDVKM. CDR3 region: CASSLFPGKLFF. CDR3 DNA sequence: TGTGCCAGCAGTTTATTCCCCGGAAAACTGTTTTTT.

To note about this clonotype: A read error may account for a junction end that differs from germline. This chain uses TRBV7-2 with TRBJ1-2; possibly TRBD1 for D (5 bases). Germline CDR1 reads SGHTA; CDR2 reads FQGNSA. The CDR3 extends over 15 amino acids. This chain's CDR3 is CAGSLVTVRGGGYTF. CDR3 in DNA: TGTGCCGGCAGCTTAGTTACCGTACGGGGCGGCGGCTACACCTTC.

For this clonotype: One junction end disagrees with the germline gene, perhaps due to a read error. V usage is TRBV29-1 and J usage is TRBJ2-1, with TRBD2 matching over 15 bases. The CDR3 has 15 residues. From germline, CDR1 is SQVTM and CDR2 ANQGSEA. The CDR3 DNA reads as TGCAGCGTGGAAGGACTAGCGGGAGGGTACAATGAGCAGTTCTTC. This gives the protein CSVEGLAGGYNEQFF.

This clonotype occurred a few times. The V and J genes are TRBV11-1 and TRBJ1-2, with D maybe TRBD1 (6 bases). This CDR3 contains 13 residues. Germline CDR1 is SGHAT and CDR2 is FQDESV (reference sequence). V lost 5 bases and J 4 bases, leaving 11 bases between the germline ends. Written as DNA, the CDR3 is TGTGCCAGCAGCCACAGGGACGGCTATGGCTACACCTTC. Residues: CASSHRDGYGYTF. The variable domain in full, completed from reference TRBV11-1 and TRBJ1-2, reads EAEVAQSPRYKITEKSQAVAFWCDPISGHATLYWYRQILGQGPELLVQFQDESVVDDSQLPKDRFSAERLKGVDSTLKIQPAELGDSAMYLCASSHRDGYGYTFGSGTRLTVV.